This T cell receptor beta chain originates from a study of T-cell reconstitution after alpha-beta-depleted transplantation in children. Only a few counts were recorded for this clonotype. Unique molecular identifiers were used in preparing the TCRbeta library. TCRdb recomputed calls from the PCR reads with MiXCR, one row per CDR3 protein. The sample comprises some 530,000 distinct CDR3 sequences, around 12% of which are singletons, and over 5.5% rests with the top ten. The V gene lost 0 bases and the J gene lost 0 bases, with 8 bases spanning the gap. Per the germline V gene, CDR1 is SGHRS and CDR2 is YFSETQ. This CDR3 region has 15 residues.

This specimen consisted of PBMCs from the stem cell graft donor, obtained from the stem cell graft. J is TRBJ2-3 and V is TRBV5-1; D remains ambiguous. The clonotype comes from a human donor who donated a stem cell graft to a child with combined immunodeficiency. The CDR3 sequence is CASSLAYRSTDTQYF. CDR3 nucleotides: TGCGCCAGCAGCTTGGCCTACAGAAGCACAGATACGCAGTATTTT. The full variable domain, completed using reference TRBV5-1 and TRBJ2-3, is KAGVTQTPRYLIKTRGQQVTLSCSPISGHRSVSWYQQTPGQGLQFLFEYFSETQRNKGNFPGRFSGRQFSNSRSEMNVSTLELGDSALYLCASSLAYRSTDTQYFGPGTRLTVL.